A selection of T cell receptor beta chains follows, all from one sample in a study of blood T cells in healthy people across ages. MiXCR, applied by TCRdb to the 5' RACE reads, yields one record per CDR3 protein. The sample carries roughly 1.5 million distinct CDR3 sequences, around 40% recorded once. Specimen: blood. The receptors were sampled from a woman aged 18-35 years in good health. Both conserved end residues are part of each CDR3. The D gene is left open where the match is weak. A clone size is listed for some rows: how often the clone was seen (once, few, many), or a class if it is expanded.

V gene	D gene	clone size	J gene	CDR3 protein	CDR3 DNA
TRBV9	-	-	TRBJ2-1	CASSVGGALTYNEQFF	TGTGCCAGCAGCGTAGGTGGAGCGTTAACCTACAATGAGCAGTTCTTC
TRBV7-9	TRBD1	once	TRBJ2-7	CASKSTGTSETLYF	TGTGCTAGCAAGTCGACAGGGACGTCAGAGACCCTGTACTTC
TRBV10-3	-	few	TRBJ1-2	CAISEQAALGYTF	TGTGCCATCAGTGAGCAGGCGGCCCTGGGCTACACCTTC
TRBV28	TRBD1	-	TRBJ1-2	CASRYRGRAYGYTF	TGTGCCAGCAGGTACAGGGGGCGCGCCTATGGCTACACCTTC
TRBV6-6	TRBD1	few	TRBJ1-5	CASSYAGQNNQPQHF	TGTGCCAGCAGTTACGCGGGACAGAACAATCAGCCCCAGCATTTT
TRBV12-3/TRBV12-4	-	-	TRBJ1-5	CASSLAPLYSNQPQHF	TGTGCCAGCAGTTTAGCGCCACTATATAGCAATCAGCCCCAGCATTTT
TRBV7-9	-	-	TRBJ2-2	CASTASGLNTGELFF	TGTGCCAGCACCGCTTCAGGGTTGAACACCGGGGAGCTGTTTTTT
TRBV10-3	-	-	TRBJ2-6	CAIRQGSSSGANVLTF	TGTGCCATCAGACAGGGATCTAGCTCTGGGGCCAACGTCCTGACTTTC
TRBV5-1	TRBD1	few	TRBJ2-7	CASRAGTGEDEQYF	TGCGCCAGCAGAGCCGGGACAGGGGAGGACGAGCAGTACTTC
TRBV25-1	-	once	TRBJ1-2	CASSEIRGFYYGYTF	TGTGCCAGCAGTGAGATCCGGGGTTTTTACTATGGCTACACCTTC
TRBV9	-	-	TRBJ2-1	CASSVGSAGPSYNEQFF	TGTGCCAGCAGCGTAGGGTCAGCGGGTCCCTCCTACAATGAGCAGTTCTTC
TRBV7-9	-	-	TRBJ2-5	CASSLSLTGYSRETQYF	TGTGCCAGCAGCTTAAGTCTCACAGGGTATAGTCGAGAGACCCAGTACTTC
TRBV2	TRBD2	few	TRBJ2-3	CASVRRGGRATQYF	TGTGCCAGCGTCCGGCGGGGGGGTCGTGCTACGCAGTATTTT
TRBV27	TRBD2	few	TRBJ2-1	CATSTLSGRMSYNEQFF	TGTGCCACTTCAACTCTTAGCGGGAGAATGTCCTACAATGAGCAGTTCTTC
TRBV6-6	-	-	TRBJ2-1	CASSAVGTYDEQFF	TGTGCCAGCAGTGCAGTAGGGACTTATGATGAGCAGTTCTTC
TRBV4-1	-	many	TRBJ1-2	CASSQPVQGVNYGYTF	TGCGCCAGCAGCCAACCAGTACAGGGAGTAAACTATGGCTACACCTTC
TRBV10-3	TRBD1	-	TRBJ1-1	CAISAGQGSTEAFF	TGTGCCATCAGTGCGGGACAGGGGTCCACTGAAGCTTTCTTT
TRBV6-2/TRBV6-3	-	-	TRBJ2-7	CASSPQVAGSYEQYF	TGTGCCAGCAGTCCGCAGGTAGCCGGGTCCTACGAGCAGTACTTC
TRBV5-1	-	-	TRBJ2-2	CASSLDRSNTGELFF	TGCGCCAGCAGCTTGGACAGATCGAACACCGGGGAGCTGTTTTTT
TRBV14	-	-	TRBJ1-2	CASSQDWDGYTF	TGTGCCAGCAGCCAAGATTGGGACGGCTACACCTTC
TRBV2	-	-	TRBJ1-2	CASSQQGGISYGYTF	TGTGCCAGCTCCCAGCAGGGAGGTATAAGCTATGGCTACACCTTC
TRBV12-3/TRBV12-4	-	few	TRBJ2-1	CASSSLETSLVGQFF	TGTGCCAGCAGTTCTCTCGAGACCTCCCTTGTAGGGCAGTTCTTC
TRBV5-1	-	few	TRBJ1-2	CASNQGSGDYGYTF	TGCGCCAGCAACCAGGGGTCGGGGGACTATGGCTACACCTTC
TRBV11-2	TRBD1	-	TRBJ1-1	CASSLWVGGRNTEAFF	TGTGCCAGCAGCTTATGGGTAGGGGGCCGGAACACTGAAGCTTTCTTT
TRBV14	TRBD2	-	TRBJ2-7	CASSQDWGGTDSYNEQYF	TGTGCCAGCAGCCAAGATTGGGGGGGAACCGACTCCTACAATGAGCAGTACTTC
TRBV12-3/TRBV12-4	-	few	TRBJ1-2	CASSLFGLNYGYTF	TGTGCCAGCAGTTTATTTGGACTAAACTATGGCTACACCTTC
TRBV5-1	-	-	TRBJ2-2	CASSSSGRDTGELFF	TGCGCCAGCAGCTCATCAGGGCGGGACACCGGGGAGCTGTTTTTT
TRBV13	TRBD2	-	TRBJ2-1	CASSYHGLAASYNEQFF	TGTGCCAGCAGTTACCACGGACTAGCGGCCTCCTACAATGAGCAGTTCTTC
TRBV28	-	-	TRBJ1-2	CASSFSMPGRNNYGYTF	TGTGCCAGCAGTTTCTCAATGCCGGGCCGGAATAACTATGGCTACACCTTC
TRBV29-1	-	-	TRBJ1-1	CSVFGRLNTEAFF	TGCAGCGTCTTCGGCAGACTGAACACTGAAGCTTTCTTT
TRBV11-2	TRBD2	-	TRBJ2-1	CASSTTPRTSGEQFF	TGTGCCAGCAGCACGACCCCCCGGACTAGCGGGGAGCAGTTCTTC
TRBV29-1	TRBD2	few	TRBJ2-1	CSVNSGGLYNEQFF	TGCAGCGTGAATAGCGGGGGCCTATACAATGAGCAGTTCTTC
TRBV9	-	-	TRBJ2-3	CVSSVVGEPSTDTQYF	TGTGTTAGCAGCGTAGTTGGGGAACCTAGCACAGATACGCAGTATTTT
TRBV28	-	-	TRBJ1-6	CASSPPTRAAIHSPLHF	TGTGCCAGCAGTCCCCCCACAAGGGCGGCGATCCATTCACCCCTCCACTTT
TRBV9	-	-	TRBJ2-3	CASSVTGGPDTQYF	TGTGCCAGCAGCGTTACTGGGGGGCCAGATACGCAGTATTTT
TRBV5-1	-	-	TRBJ2-7	CASSPTVGSHNEQYF	TGCGCCAGCAGCCCAACAGTTGGGTCCCACAATGAGCAGTACTTC
TRBV4-3	-	-	TRBJ1-5	CASSPSEGNQPQHF	TGCGCCAGCAGCCCTTCGGAGGGGAATCAGCCCCAGCATTTT
TRBV4-2	-	-	TRBJ2-1	CASSQVGIQNEQFF	TGTGCCAGCAGCCAAGTTGGGATACAGAATGAGCAGTTCTTC
TRBV11-2	TRBD1	few	TRBJ1-1	CASSPGGGGGSEAFF	TGTGCCAGCAGCCCCGGGGGGGGAGGGGGCTCTGAAGCTTTCTTT
TRBV18	TRBD1	few	TRBJ1-2	CASSPGDRDYGYTF	TGTGCCAGCTCACCAGGTGACAGGGACTATGGCTACACCTTC
TRBV6-1	TRBD1	-	TRBJ1-2	CASSEPGQGVHEGGYTF	TGTGCCAGCAGTGAGCCGGGACAGGGGGTCCACGAGGGGGGCTACACCTTC
TRBV6-1	-	few	TRBJ1-5	CASFGRSNQPQHF	TGTGCCAGTTTCGGGAGGAGCAATCAGCCCCAGCATTTT
TRBV20-1	TRBD2	few	TRBJ2-3	CSARDPLAGGTDTQYF	TGCAGTGCTAGAGATCCCCTAGCGGGGGGCACAGATACGCAGTATTTT
TRBV24-1	-	-	TRBJ2-1	CATSAAGRGLNEQFF	TGTGCCACCAGTGCCGCGGGGAGGGGGCTGAATGAGCAGTTCTTC
TRBV27	TRBD2	-	TRBJ2-7	CASSLVAGVYNEQYF	TGTGCCAGCAGTTTAGTGGCGGGAGTCTACAATGAGCAGTACTTC
TRBV27	-	few	TRBJ2-5	CASGLTGWAQETQYF	TGTGCCAGCGGCCTAACGGGGTGGGCACAAGAGACCCAGTACTTC
TRBV27	TRBD1	-	TRBJ2-7	CASSLLGQGPVSYEQYF	TGTGCCAGCAGTTTACTCGGACAGGGACCTGTGTCCTACGAGCAGTACTTC
TRBV6-2/TRBV6-3	TRBD2	few	TRBJ2-1	CASSYSLSGTLGNEQFF	TGTGCCAGCAGTTACTCTCTTAGCGGGACCCTGGGTAATGAGCAGTTCTTC
TRBV19	-	-	TRBJ1-2	CASSHGQQGYGYTF	TGTGCCAGTAGTCATGGACAGCAAGGCTATGGCTACACCTTC
TRBV4-1	TRBD1	-	TRBJ2-5	CASSGTGWMETQYF	TGCGCCAGCAGCGGGACAGGGTGGATGGAGACCCAGTACTTC
TRBV7-2	-	-	TRBJ2-2	CASSLWENTGELFF	TGTGCCAGCAGCTTATGGGAGAACACCGGGGAGCTGTTTTTT
TRBV4-3	-	few	TRBJ2-5	CASSQDIASWETQYF	TGCGCCAGCAGCCAAGATATAGCCTCATGGGAGACCCAGTACTTC
TRBV21-1	-	few	TRBJ1-5	CASSKDRCSNQPQHF	TGTGCCAGCAGCAAAGATAGGTGTAGCAATCAGCCCCAGCATTTT
TRBV6-2/TRBV6-3	TRBD1	-	TRBJ2-6	CASSKTGVRANVLTF	TGTGCCAGCAGCAAAACAGGGGTTAGGGCCAACGTCCTGACTTTC
TRBV6-2/TRBV6-3	TRBD1	-	TRBJ2-7	CAGSYTGTGYEQYF	TGTGCCGGCAGTTACACCGGGACAGGGTACGAGCAGTACTTC
TRBV2	-	-	TRBJ2-5	CASRGSGAGLQETLYF	TGTGCCAGCAGAGGGTCCGGGGCGGGCCTACAAGAGACCCTGTACTTC
TRBV7-3	-	-	TRBJ2-5	CASSLDRERSYNEQYF	TGTGCCAGCAGCTTAGACCGGGAGCGCTCCTACAATGAGCAGTACTTC
TRBV28	-	-	TRBJ2-1	CASSFNGGGNEQFF	TGTGCCAGCAGTTTCAACGGAGGGGGAAATGAGCAGTTCTTC
TRBV20-1	-	-	TRBJ1-6	CSASQRKNSPLHF	TGCAGTGCTAGCCAACGGAAGAATTCACCCCTCCACTTT
TRBV21-1	-	-	TRBJ2-7	CAIPEAYEQYF	TGTGCCATCCCGGAAGCCTACGAGCAGTACTTC